One and the same sample provided the 32 T cell receptor beta chains below, sequenced in a study of T cells after yellow fever vaccination. TCRdb fed the 5' RACE reads into MiXCR, producing one record per CDR3 protein. This table has about 320,000 distinct CDR3 sequences, roughly 10% appearing once. Sequencing used CD4+ T cells sorted from PBMCs, obtained 45 days after the yellow fever booster vaccination. The receptor source for this set is a man younger than 35 who received the YFV17D yellow fever vaccine.

This clonotype appeared a few times. This chain joins TRBV4-3 and TRBJ2-1, with D possibly being TRBD1 or TRBD2 (6 bases each). Germline V CDR1 and CDR2: LGHNA, YSLEER. V lost 2 bases and J lost 2, with 10 bases in between. This CDR3 is 15 amino acids long. The CDR3 reads CASSQSGATYNEQFF. The CDR3 DNA is TGCGCCAGCAGCCAATCGGGGGCTACCTACAATGAGCAGTTCTTC.

The chain carries TRBV20-1 and TRBJ2-7; no clear D gene. V was cut by 1 base and J by 3 bases, with 13 bases left in between. The CDR3 extends over 14 amino acids. Germline V gives CDR1 DFQATT, CDR2 SNEGSKA (reference sequence). This CDR3 reads CSARAQGIHYEQYV. CDR3 in DNA: TGCAGTGCTAGAGCCCAAGGCATACACTACGAGCAGTACGTC.

This clonotype was detected a few times. The V gene is TRBV7-3, the J gene TRBJ2-7; D might be TRBD2 (7 bases). Germline loops: CDR1 SGHTA, CDR2 FQGTGA. The V gene lost 5 bases and the J gene lost 5 bases, with 13 bases spanning the gap. The CDR3 loop spans 13 amino acids. CDR3: CASSIQGGDEQYF. The CDR3, as DNA: TGTGCCAGCAGCATACAGGGAGGGGACGAGCAGTACTTC. Full variable domain (missing parts from reference TRBV7-3 and TRBJ2-7): GAGVSQTPSNKVTEKGKYVELRCDPISGHTALYWYRQSLGQGPEFLIYFQGTGAADDSGLPNDRFFAVRPEGSVSTLKIQRTERGDSAVYLCASSIQGGDEQYFGPGTRLTVT.

This chain uses TRBV7-9 with TRBJ2-5; 7 bases map to TRBD2. V lost 3 bases to trimming and J lost 5 bases; unmatched junction nucleotides: 6. The CDR3 is 14 residues long. Per germline, CDR1 SEHNR and CDR2 FQNEAQ (reference sequence). Here the CDR3 reads CASSFREAGETQYF. The DNA of the CDR3 is TGTGCCAGCAGCTTTCGGGAGGCCGGGGAGACCCAGTACTTC.

The chain couples TRBV7-9 to TRBJ1-1, with TRBD1 identical over 7 bases. Germline CDR1 SEHNR, CDR2 FQNEAQ (reference sequence). CDR3 size: 18 residues. The junction had 17 bases not matched to a gene; V was cut back by 5 bases and J by 2 bases. The CDR3 here is CASSKSFWRGGFNTEAFF. The CDR3 DNA is TGTGCCAGCAGCAAATCATTCTGGCGAGGGGGCTTCAACACTGAAGCTTTCTTT.

This clonotype was found many times. The CDR3 protein is CASSRWGDTIYF. The CDR3 coding sequence is TGCGCCAGCAGCAGGTGGGGAGACACCATATATTTT. The rearrangement joins TRBV5-1 to TRBJ1-3; no reliable D call. The V gene lost 4 bases and the J gene lost 8 bases, with 10 bases spanning the gap. This CDR3 has 12 amino acids. Germline loops: CDR1 SGHRS, CDR2 YFSETQ.

The V gene is TRBV20-1, the J gene TRBJ2-3; 7 bases are a match to TRBD2. The V and J ends lost 4 bases and 4 bases, in that order; junction bases with no gene match: 14. CDR1 DFQATT and CDR2 SNEGSKA come from the germline V gene (reference sequence). This CDR3 is 16 amino acids long. The CDR3 region is CSAKLPGLSASDTQYF. The CDR3 DNA reads TGCAGTGCTAAACTTCCGGGACTATCTGCTTCAGATACGCAGTATTTT.

This chain links TRBV9 with TRBJ2-1; 13 bases line up with TRBD2. The germline gives CDR1 SGDLS, CDR2 YYNGEE. The CDR3 loop spans 17 amino acids. The V gene end was trimmed by 0 bases and the J gene end by 4 bases; junction bases not matched to a gene: 4. This CDR3 reads CASSVGTSGGAYNEQFF. In DNA, the CDR3 is TGTGCCAGCAGCGTAGGGACTAGCGGGGGAGCATACAATGAGCAGTTCTTC.

This clonotype was recorded at least ten times. The V gene is TRBV11-2, the J gene TRBJ2-7; 12 bases line up with TRBD1. Germline V gene lookup returns CDR1 SGHAT and CDR2 FQNNGV. J gave up 6 bases and V 3 bases, and 3 bases lay outside the gene matches. CDR3 length: 14 residues. The CDR3: CASSLGQGAGEQYV. The CDR3, as DNA: TGTGCCAGCAGCTTGGGACAGGGGGCCGGCGAGCAGTACGTC.

This clonotype was seen a handful of times. The chain employs TRBV6-1 and TRBJ2-7; D may be TRBD1 (5 bases). CDR1 and CDR2 (germline): MNHNS, SASEGT. Trimming took off 7 bases at V and 5 bases at J, with 15 bases between the two ends. The CDR3 contains 13 residues. CDR3 sequence (DNA): TGTGCCAGCAATAGACCAGGGCAGGACGAGCAGTACGTC. The encoded protein is CASNRPGQDEQYV.

The table lists this clonotype with many counts. V gene TRBV18 combines with J gene TRBJ2-5; the D gene could be TRBD1 or TRBD2 (5 bases each). The V and J ends lost 2 bases and 7 bases respectively, with 14 bases between them. Germline assignment: CDR1 KGHSH and CDR2 LQKENI. The CDR3 totals 14 residues. The CDR3 region is CASSPDSGGWTQYF. In nucleotides, the CDR3 is TGTGCCAGCTCACCAGACAGCGGTGGGTGGACCCAGTACTTC. The full variable domain, its missing parts supplied by reference TRBV18 and TRBJ2-5, is NAGVMQNPRHLVRRRGQEARLRCSPMKGHSHVYWYRQLPEEGLKFMVYLQKENIIDESGMPKERFSAEFPKEGPSILRIQQVVRGDSAAYFCASSPDSGGWTQYFGPGTRLLVL.

In this sample, this clonotype turned up a few times. The chain's CDR3 is CASSRTRETQYF. The CDR3 DNA reads TGTGCCAGCAGCAGGACTAGGGAGACCCAGTACTTC. This sequence joins TRBV5-4 and TRBJ2-5; TRBD2 aligns across 7 bases. V lost 4 bases, J lost 5 bases, and 2 bases stayed unmatched. CDR1 is SGHNT, CDR2 YYREEE, per germline (reference sequence). The CDR3 spans 12 residues.

This clonotype showed up many times. The chain employs TRBV5-1 and TRBJ2-7, with TRBD2 matching 10 bases. The germline V gene encodes CDR1 SGHRS and CDR2 YFSETQ. V lost 0 bases and J lost 3; bases outside the gene matches: 3. The length of the CDR3 is 15 residues. The CDR3 nucleotides are TGCGCCAGCAGCTTGGGGACTAGCGGTGTCTACGAGCAGTACTTC. Its protein product is CASSLGTSGVYEQYF. The full variable domain, with the rest looked up from reference TRBV5-1 and TRBJ2-7, is KAGVTQTPRYLIKTRGQQVTLSCSPISGHRSVSWYQQTPGQGLQFLFEYFSETQRNKGNFPGRFSGRQFSNSRSEMNVSTLELGDSALYLCASSLGTSGVYEQYFGPGTRLTVT.

This clonotype was found a few times. The rearrangement links TRBV2 to TRBJ2-1; TRBD1 might be the D (6 bases). There are 12 residues in the CDR3. Trimming took off 5 bases at V and 9 bases at J, with 11 bases between the two ends. Germline-derived CDR1 and CDR2 are SNHLY and FYNNEI. The CDR3 spells CASSTTGIEQFF. The CDR3 DNA sequence: TGTGCCAGCAGTACAACAGGGATTGAGCAGTTCTTC. The whole variable domain, remainder taken from reference TRBV2 and TRBJ2-1, is EPEVTQTPSHQVTQMGQEVILRCVPISNHLYFYWYRQILGQKVEFLVSFYNNEISEKSEIFDDQFSVERPDGSNFTLKIRSTKLEDSAMYFCASSTTGIEQFFGPGTRLTVL.

The V gene is TRBV10-1, the J gene TRBJ2-5; 7 bases map to TRBD1. The CDR3 length is 13 residues. V dropped 4 bases and J dropped 5; count of bases not matched to a gene: 4. The germline V gene has CDR1 WNHNN and CDR2 SYGVQD (reference sequence). In DNA form, the CDR3 reads TGCGCCAGCAGTGCAGGGGGAACGGAGACCCAGTACTTC. This gives the protein CASSAGGTETQYF.

This chain connects TRBV5-1 to TRBJ2-2, with D perhaps matching TRBD2 (5 bases). This CDR3 has 15 residues. V was clipped by 2 bases and J by 1 base, with 9 bases between them. The germline CDR1 and CDR2 sequences are SGHRS and YFSETQ. The CDR3 nucleotides are TGCGCCAGCAGCTTTCCCGCGGGGAACACCGGGGAGCTGTTTTTT. It codes for CASSFPAGNTGELFF.

The chain couples TRBV6-2 or TRBV6-3 to TRBJ1-1; D remains ambiguous. Per germline, CDR1 MNHEY and CDR2 SVGEGT. V gave up 6 bases and J gave up 2 bases, with 19 bases separating them. CDR3 length: 16 residues. The CDR3 bases are TGTGCCAGCAGAGCGATCGGAGGCAGAGTTAACACTGAAGCTTTCTTT. Amino acids: CASRAIGGRVNTEAFF.

The genes are TRBV19 and TRBJ2-7; 7 bases are shared with TRBD1. Germline V lookup: CDR1 LNHDA, CDR2 SQIVND (reference sequence). With V trimmed by 3 bases and J by 3 bases, 2 bases remained unmatched. The CDR3 contains 13 residues. The CDR3 region is CASSMGTDYEQYF. CDR3 sequence (DNA): TGTGCCAGTAGTATGGGGACAGACTACGAGCAGTACTTC.

This clonotype was observed a few times. The V gene is TRBV4-2, the J gene TRBJ1-5; D is unresolved. The CDR3 consists of 15 residues. Germline CDR1 and CDR2: LGHNA and YNFKEQ. The V and J ends lost 0 bases and 1 base respectively, with 7 bases between them. CDR3 sequence (DNA): TGTGCCAGCAGCCAAGATGACGGGAGCAATCAGCCCCAGCATTTT. Its translation: CASSQDDGSNQPQHF.

This clonotype turned up a few times. This chain uses TRBV4-3 with TRBJ2-3, with 12 bases aligning to TRBD2. The CDR3 consists of 16 residues. Losses at the gene ends were 2 bases for V and 2 bases for J; bases not matched to a gene: 2. Germline V gene sequence: CDR1 LGHNA, CDR2 YSLEER. The CDR3 DNA reads as TGCGCCAGCAGCCAATCTAGCGGGGGGGCCACAGATACGCAGTATTTT. Its protein product is CASSQSSGGATDTQYF.

This clonotype showed up just a few times. This sequence joins TRBV5-1 and TRBJ2-3; unclear D gene. Trimming shortened V by 8 bases and J by 2 bases, and 15 bases separated the two germline ends. Germline V gene sequence: CDR1 SGHRS, CDR2 YFSETQ. The CDR3 consists of 14 residues. The CDR3 sequence: CASQNGPTTDTQYF. The CDR3 DNA reads as TGCGCCAGTCAGAATGGACCTACCACAGATACGCAGTATTTT.

This chain uses TRBV7-9 with TRBJ2-1; D could derive from TRBD1 or TRBD2 (5 bases each). CDR1 and CDR2 from the germline V gene are SEHNR and FQNEAQ (reference sequence). CDR3 length: 16 residues. V lost 5 bases to trimming and J lost 4 bases, with 18 bases between them. In DNA form, the CDR3 reads TGTGCCAGCAGCCACGGGACGGGATTAAGGTACAATGAGCAGTTCTTC. The encoded protein is CASSHGTGLRYNEQFF.

The V and J genes are TRBV7-9 and TRBJ2-5; possible D gene TRBD1, 6 bases. The germline V gene has CDR1 SEHNR and CDR2 FQNEAQ (reference sequence). V lost 6 bases and J lost 4, with 18 bases in between. This CDR3 is 15 amino acids long. CDR3 DNA: TGTGCCAGCAGTTCCGGTCTTGGGGGCCCAGAGACCCAGTACTTC. Amino acids: CASSSGLGGPETQYF.

This clonotype was counted a few times. This chain connects TRBV28 to TRBJ1-5, with D maybe TRBD1 (5 bases). This CDR3 region has 14 residues. Trimming shortened V by 7 bases and J by 8 bases, and 18 bases separated the two germline ends. In germline, CDR1 is MDHEN, CDR2 SYDVKM. CDR3 residues: CASKYPDRIKPQHF. The DNA for the CDR3 is TGTGCCAGCAAATACCCCGACAGAATCAAGCCCCAGCATTTT.

Only a few counts were recorded for this clonotype. V gene TRBV21-1 combines with J gene TRBJ2-4. TRBV21-1 represents a pseudogene. This CDR3 is 16 amino acids long. CDR3 coding DNA: TGTGCCAGCAGCAAAGTTGATGGCTCAGCCAAAAACATTCAGTACTTC. Its protein product is CASSKVDGSAKNIQYF.

V gene TRBV29-1 combines with J gene TRBJ1-1, with D possibly matching TRBD1 (5 bases). Trimming pared 7 bases from V and 2 bases from J, leaving 14 bases between. CDR3 length equals 13 residues. Germline CDR1 and CDR2: SQVTM and ANQGSEA. CDR3 amino acids: CSAGSQGNTEAFF. The DNA for the CDR3 is TGCAGCGCCGGGTCTCAGGGAAACACTGAAGCTTTCTTT.

The CDR3 loop is CASSGQGVYNEQFF. The CDR3 DNA follows: TGCGCCAGCTCGGGACAGGGGGTTTACAATGAGCAGTTCTTC. This rearrangement joins TRBV5-1 to TRBJ2-1; 11 nucleotides agree with TRBD1. The germline CDR1 and CDR2 sequences are SGHRS and YFSETQ. The CDR3 sequence is 14 residues long. V trimming: 7 bases; J trimming: 4 bases; junction bases outside the gene matches: 4.

The chain carries TRBV10-3 and TRBJ2-2; D remains unclear. The V and J ends lost 2 bases and 0 bases respectively, with 7 bases between them. Germline loops: CDR1 ENHRY, CDR2 SYGVKD. The CDR3 length is 15 residues. In DNA, the CDR3 is TGTGCCATCAGTGAGGGATCCGCGAACACCGGGGAGCTGTTTTTT. Translating it yields CAISEGSANTGELFF.

This chain uses TRBV7-9 with TRBJ2-7, with D maybe TRBD2 (6 bases). The CDR3 covers 14 residues. V lost 2 bases to trimming and J lost 1 base, with 9 bases between them. From germline, CDR1 is SEHNR and CDR2 FQNEAQ (reference sequence). The CDR3: CASSLSRGSYEQYF. The CDR3 DNA is TGTGCCAGCAGCTTATCCCGGGGGTCCTACGAGCAGTACTTC. The full variable domain, with the rest looked up from reference TRBV7-9 and TRBJ2-7, is DTGVSQNPRHKITKRGQNVTFRCDPISEHNRLYWYRQTLGQGPEFLTYFQNEAQLEKSRLLSDRFSAERPKGSFSTLEIQRTEQGDSAMYLCASSLSRGSYEQYFGPGTRLTVT.

This clonotype was seen a handful of times. The chain links TRBV27 to TRBJ2-7, with D possibly being TRBD2 (5 bases). The length of the CDR3 is 15 residues. V was trimmed by 0 bases and J by 3 bases, leaving 12 bases between them. Germline V gene sequence: CDR1 MNHEY, CDR2 SMNVEV (reference sequence). CDR3 residues: CASSLSAGRGYEQYF. CDR3 bases: TGTGCCAGCAGTTTATCGGCGGGCCGGGGCTACGAGCAGTACTTC.

This clonotype occurred a few times. The chain employs TRBV7-2 and TRBJ1-3; D is perhaps TRBD1 (5 bases). The germline gives CDR1 SGHTA, CDR2 FQGNSA. The CDR3 has 15 amino acids. The ends were cut back, 7 bases at V and 5 bases at J, with 18 bases in the middle. CDR3 sequence (DNA): TGTGCCAGCAACTCTGGGGGGGTGGGACGAAACACCATATATTTT. It codes for CASNSGGVGRNTIYF.

This clonotype was recorded a few times. V gene TRBV4-3 combines with J gene TRBJ2-7, with D maybe TRBD2 (5 bases). Trimming took 6 bases from V and 3 from J, leaving 9 bases between them. Germline V lookup: CDR1 LGHNA, CDR2 YSLEER. The CDR3 loop spans 12 amino acids. Here the CDR3 DNA reads TGCGCCAGCAGGGGAGCCGTCTACGAGCAGTACGTC. Translation gives CASRGAVYEQYV.